This entry features one T cell receptor (beta chain) sequence. What it binds is not known. The record originates from a study of beta chain features in type 1 diabetes. About the research overall: Patients and healthy donors were similar in age, gender and cell yields.

The V gene's germline CDR1 is SNHLY and CDR2 FYNNEI. CDR3 length equals 15 residues. V shed 4 bases, J shed 9 bases, and the junction held 10 bases outside the gene matches. Expressed TCRB transcripts were sequenced because the isolated RNA had all been reverse transcribed beforehand. The repertoire was sequenced with immunoSEQ multiplex PCR; TCRdb's copy has only in-frame clones and lacks some. The sample has a few hundred thousand clones, approximately 10% seen once. Study-wide findings and caveats: Naive, central memory and Treg TCRB repertoires seemed to resemble each other more closely in patients than they did in healthy donors.

Sequencing was done on a sample of naive CD4+ T cells from blood. The sequence derives from a woman in her 30s in good health. The chain combines TRBV2 with TRBJ2-4, with 9 bases that match TRBD2. Here the CDR3 reads CASSGLAGEEGIQYF. Written as DNA, the CDR3 is TGTGCCAGCAGTGGATTAGCGGGAGAAGAGGGCATTCAGTACTTC.